A single sample is the source of the 7 T cell receptor beta chains below, sequenced in a study of regulatory T cells in long-lasting Graves disease. Time point here: newly diagnosed GD, antithyroid drugs for less than 3 months. There was RNA extracted from PBMCs, and the TCR library was made from it. Investigators prepared the TCR beta libraries by applying iRepertoire HTBI primers and Arm-PCR of CDR3 regions. Via MiXCR, TCRdb re-called the multiplex PCR reads, giving one row per CDR3 protein. The table lists about 330,000 distinct CDR3 sequences, about 16% of them singletons. A further study also used this sample, focusing on T cells in Graves' hyperthyroidism and ophthalmopathy.

The source material was peripheral blood mononuclear cells (PBMCs), sampled at new diagnosis, from a patient treated with antithyroid drugs. The receptor set was obtained from a woman aged 18-29 years with Graves disease.

The sample holds a few counts of this clonotype. The chain carries TRBV28 and TRBJ2-7, with TRBD1 matching over 7 bases. Germline V CDR1 and CDR2: MDHEN, SYDVKM. Germline trimming cut 1 base from V and 0 bases from J; bases unmatched to any gene: 6. The CDR3 is made up of 16 amino acids. The CDR3 region has the DNA TGTGCCAGCAGTTTATTAGGGACAGCTGTCTCCTACGAGCAGTACTTC. It encodes CASSLLGTAVSYEQYF.

This chain uses TRBV19 with TRBJ1-5; D not resolved. Trimming took 5 bases from V and 6 from J, leaving 17 bases between them. Germline V gene sequence: CDR1 LNHDA, CDR2 SQIVND (reference sequence). CDR3 length: 15 amino acids. The DNA of the CDR3 is TGTGCCAGTAGTCTGGTAGAGGGAGTCAGTCAGCCCCAGCATTTT. Its protein is CASSLVEGVSQPQHF.

Ten or more counts support this clonotype. This sequence joins TRBV12-3 or TRBV12-4 and TRBJ1-5; TRBD1 matches 9 bases. This CDR3 contains 14 residues. V was clipped by 6 bases and J by 4 bases; unmatched bases: 4. CDR3 in amino acids: CASRNGQGNQPQHF. As DNA, the CDR3 is TGTGCCAGCAGAAACGGACAGGGGAATCAGCCCCAGCATTTT.

V is TRBV20-1 and J is TRBJ2-6; D not resolved. The CDR3 has 14 residues. Trimming pared 3 bases from V and 3 bases from J, leaving 9 bases between. CDR1 is DFQATT, CDR2 SNEGSKA, per germline (reference sequence). CDR3 sequence reads: CSARHPVGANVLTF. CDR3 DNA: TGCAGTGCTAGGCACCCGGTTGGGGCCAACGTCCTGACTTTC.

The chain joins TRBV12-3 or TRBV12-4 to TRBJ1-3; D might be TRBD1 (6 bases). The CDR3 runs to 14 residues. Trimming shortened V by 5 bases and J by 5 bases, and 13 bases separated the two germline ends. The CDR3 nucleotides read TGTGCCAGCAGTCCATCCAGGGGCCGAAACACCATATATTTT. Its protein product is CASSPSRGRNTIYF.

This clonotype was seen many times. The chain carries TRBV20-1 and TRBJ2-5, with 11 bases that match TRBD2. V trimming: 0 bases; J trimming: 4 bases; junction bases outside the gene matches: 10. CDR3 length equals 17 residues. The germline V gene has CDR1 DFQATT and CDR2 SNEGSKA (reference sequence). CDR3 coding DNA: TGCAGTGCTAGAGAGAGGACTAGCGGGTTCTGGGGAGAGACCCAGTACTTC. Protein product: CSARERTSGFWGETQYF.

This clonotype has a count of ten or more. The chain joins TRBV15 to TRBJ2-7, with D possibly being TRBD2 (5 bases). V shed 3 bases and J shed 5 bases, with 17 bases lying between them. CDR3 length: 15 amino acids. Germline CDR1 is LNHNV and CDR2 is YYDKDF (reference sequence). The chain's CDR3 is CATSRATRDMNEQYF. DNA of the CDR3: TGTGCCACCAGCAGGGCCACTAGGGATATGAACGAGCAGTACTTC.